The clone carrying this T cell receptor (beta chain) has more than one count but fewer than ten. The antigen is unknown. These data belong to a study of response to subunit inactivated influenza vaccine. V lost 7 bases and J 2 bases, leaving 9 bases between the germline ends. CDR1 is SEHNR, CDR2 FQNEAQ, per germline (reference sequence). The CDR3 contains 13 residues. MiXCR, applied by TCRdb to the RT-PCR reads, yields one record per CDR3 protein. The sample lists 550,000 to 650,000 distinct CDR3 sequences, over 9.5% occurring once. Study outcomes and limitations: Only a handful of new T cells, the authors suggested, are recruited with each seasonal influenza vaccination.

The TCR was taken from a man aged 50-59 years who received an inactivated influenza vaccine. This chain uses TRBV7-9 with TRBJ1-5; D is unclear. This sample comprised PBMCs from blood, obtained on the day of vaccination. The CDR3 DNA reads TGTGCCAGCACCCCTGGGGGCAATCAGCCCCAGCATTTT. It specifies CASTPGGNQPQHF.